This T cell receptor beta chain appears in the sequencing data of a study of T cells after yellow fever vaccination. Looking at the study overall: Preparation used SMART-Seq v4 Ultra Low Input for the low-cell-number fractions. Study-wide results and caveats: Clonotype sharing between CD4 and CD8 compartments was small. The booster response re-showed most primary clones: around 97% CD4, 88% CD8.

From the 5' RACE reads, TCRdb called clonotypes with MiXCR, one entry per CDR3 protein. The top ten clones hold about 38% of a sample with approximately 170,000 distinct CDR3 sequences, around 10% of them seen once. V shed 0 bases, J shed 3 bases, and the junction held 10 bases outside the gene matches. The germline CDR1 and CDR2 sequences are LGHNA and YNFKEQ. The CDR3 covers 17 residues. This clonotype was observed a handful of times. Its antigen remains unidentified. The source is a man aged 18 to 30 who received the YFV17D yellow fever vaccine. The input for sequencing was CD8+ T cells sorted from PBMCs, taken 15 days after the yellow fever booster vaccination. The gene calls are TRBV4-2 and TRBJ2-7; 8 bases line up with TRBD2. Here the CDR3 DNA reads TGTGCCAGCAGCCAAGAAGGTAGAAGTAGCGGGAACTACGAGCAGTACTTC. Protein sequence: CASSQEGRSSGNYEQYF.